The 32 T cell receptor beta chains listed next were all sequenced from one sample in a study of regulatory T cells in long-lasting Graves disease. Assembly of TCR beta libraries relied on iRepertoire HTBI primers together with Arm-PCR of CDR3 regions. Each CDR3 protein is one row after TCRdb ran MiXCR on the multiplex PCR reads. The sample records 500,000 to 700,000 distinct CDR3 sequences, about 15% being singletons. Time point indicated: newly diagnosed GD, antithyroid drugs for less than 3 months. TCR sequences were obtained from RNA taken from PBMCs. These sequences were also reported in another study, on T cells in Graves' hyperthyroidism and ophthalmopathy.

Sequencing used peripheral blood mononuclear cells (PBMCs), obtained at new diagnosis, from a patient treated with antithyroid drugs. The origin of the receptors is a woman in her twenties or thirties with Graves disease.

This clonotype was counted ten times or more. The rearrangement links TRBV7-6 to TRBJ2-3, with 14 bases aligning to TRBD2. CDR1 SGHVS and CDR2 FNYEAQ come from the germline V gene. The CDR3 contains 18 residues. V lost 0 bases to trimming and J lost 1 base; unmatched junction nucleotides: 3. CDR3 sequence (DNA): TGTGCCAGCAGCTTAGCGGGGACTAGCGGGAGACGCACAGATACGCAGTATTTT. The encoded protein is CASSLAGTSGRRTDTQYF. The full variable domain, in which reference TRBV7-6 and TRBJ2-3 provide the parts outside the CDR3, is GAGVSQSPRYKVTKRGQDVALRCDPISGHVSLYWYRQALGQGPEFLTYFNYEAQQDKSGLPNDRFSAERPEGSISTLTIQRTEQRDSAMYRCASSLAGTSGRRTDTQYFGPGTRLTVL.

This clonotype was counted ten times or more. The chain combines TRBV5-1 with TRBJ1-1; no definite D call. Germline CDR1 is SGHRS and CDR2 is YFSETQ. The V and J ends lost 0 bases and 0 bases respectively, with 9 bases between them. This CDR3 contains 15 residues. DNA of the CDR3: TGCGCCAGCAGCTTGGGTACAGCCTTGAACACTGAAGCTTTCTTT. This gives the protein CASSLGTALNTEAFF.

This clonotype was observed many times. The J gene is TRBJ2-3, the V gene TRBV12-3 or TRBV12-4, with D possibly TRBD2 on 6 matching bases. The CDR3 is made up of 13 amino acids. Trimming removed 2 bases at V and 5 bases at J, with 8 bases between. CDR3 nucleotide sequence: TGTGCCAGCAGTTTAATGGGGGGAGATACGCAGTATTTT. This gives the protein CASSLMGGDTQYF.

This clonotype was counted at least ten times. The chain uses TRBV28 and TRBJ1-2, with D tentatively TRBD1 (6 bases). CDR3 length: 15 residues. With 6 bases removed from V and 5 bases from J, the gap between germline ends came to 19 bases. The germline V gene encodes CDR1 MDHEN and CDR2 SYDVKM. CDR3 sequence: CASSPGGGALYGYTF. Written as DNA, the CDR3 is TGTGCCAGCAGCCCCGGGGGGGGGGCGCTTTATGGCTACACCTTC.

A remark on this clonotype: This may stem from a read error, because a much larger clone lies one nucleotide away. The chain is built from TRBV6-1 and TRBJ2-6, with D possibly matching TRBD1 (5 bases). CDR3 length: 15 residues. Germline CDR1 reads MNHNS; CDR2 reads SASEGT. The chain's CDR3 is CASSEWTSGANVLAF. The CDR3 nucleotides read TGTGCCAGCAGTGAATGGACCTCTGGGGCCAACGTCCTGGCTTTC.

This clonotype was recorded many times. The chain is built from TRBV7-3 and TRBJ2-1; D possibly corresponds to TRBD1 (6 bases). Looked up from germline, CDR1 is SGHTA and CDR2 is FQGTGA. The CDR3 is 12 amino acids. The ends were cut back, 5 bases at V and 9 bases at J, with 11 bases in the middle. CDR3 in DNA: TGTGCCAGCAGCCACCGAGGGGGTGAGCAGTTCTTC. Translated, it gives CASSHRGGEQFF.

The chain joins TRBV19 to TRBJ2-5; 12 nucleotides align to TRBD1. Trimming at V came to 4 bases and at J to 5 bases, leaving 5 bases not matched to a gene. The CDR3 sequence is 15 residues long. Germline lookup yields CDR1 LNHDA and CDR2 SQIVND (reference sequence). The chain's CDR3 is CASSKGTGGAETQYF. CDR3 DNA: TGTGCCAGTAGTAAGGGGACAGGGGGCGCGGAGACCCAGTACTTC. The whole variable domain, remainder taken from reference TRBV19 and TRBJ2-5, is DGGITQSPKYLFRKEGQNVTLSCEQNLNHDAMYWYRQDPGQGLRLIYYSQIVNDFQKGDIAEGYSVSREKKESFPLTVTSAQKNPTAFYLCASSKGTGGAETQYFGPGTRLLVL.

The chain couples TRBV7-3 to TRBJ1-1; 7 bases are shared with TRBD1. From germline, CDR1 is SGHTA and CDR2 FQGTGA. The CDR3 spans 15 residues. V dropped 1 base and J dropped 6; count of bases not matched to a gene: 8. The CDR3 spells CASSLIRGGKAEAFF. The CDR3 region has the DNA TGTGCCAGCAGCTTAATCAGAGGGGGCAAGGCTGAAGCTTTCTTT.

This clonotype was seen a handful of times. The chain uses TRBV24-1 and TRBJ1-2; D is possibly TRBD1 (5 bases). This CDR3 region has 15 residues. The V and J ends lost 9 bases and 6 bases respectively, with 22 bases between them. Germline V gene sequence: CDR1 KGHDR, CDR2 SFDVKD. The CDR3 DNA is TGTGCCACCTCAGCAGCCACGGGGCGCCAGGATGGCTACACCTTC. This translates into CATSAATGRQDGYTF.

At least ten counts were recorded for this clonotype. The chain recombines TRBV6-1 with TRBJ1-3, with D unresolved. Germline V lookup: CDR1 MNHNS, CDR2 SASEGT. The CDR3 is made up of 16 amino acids. Trimming removed 6 bases at V and 1 base at J, with 16 bases between. The CDR3 coding sequence is TGTGCCAGCAGACTCGGGCAGAAAAGGTCTGGAAACACCATATATTTT. Amino acid sequence: CASRLGQKRSGNTIYF.

In its sample, this clonotype was seen a few times. The J gene is TRBJ1-2, the V gene TRBV9; D might be TRBD1 (5 bases). Trimming took off 0 bases at V and 2 bases at J, with 11 bases between the two ends. The germline gives CDR1 SGDLS, CDR2 YYNGEE. The CDR3 is 15 residues long. CDR3 sequence reads: CASSVDGTSNYGYTF. Here the CDR3 DNA reads TGTGCCAGCAGCGTAGATGGGACTTCCAACTATGGCTACACCTTC.

This clonotype has just a few counts. The gene calls are TRBV20-1 and TRBJ2-7; possibly TRBD1 or TRBD2 for D (5 bases each). Trimming took 1 base from V and 4 from J, leaving 14 bases between them. Germline V gives CDR1 DFQATT, CDR2 SNEGSKA (reference sequence). The CDR3 covers 14 residues. CDR3 sequence reads: CSARVPQGEYEQYF. The DNA of the CDR3 is TGCAGTGCTAGAGTTCCTCAGGGAGAATACGAGCAGTACTTC.

There are many counts of this clonotype. The chain joins TRBV2 to TRBJ1-1, with D maybe TRBD1 (6 bases). The CDR3 length is 14 residues. CDR1 is SNHLY, CDR2 FYNNEI, per germline. Trimming shortened V by 10 bases and J by 0 bases, and 15 bases separated the two germline ends. The CDR3 DNA reads TGTGCCACCTCGAGGGGGTTGCTGAACACTGAAGCTTTCTTT. Translating gives CATSRGLLNTEAFF.

The table lists this clonotype with many counts. V usage is TRBV28 and J usage is TRBJ2-7, with 10 positions matching TRBD2. J was trimmed by 5 bases and V by 5 bases; bases with no gene match: 12. Per the germline V gene, CDR1 is MDHEN and CDR2 is SYDVKM. CDR3 size: 16 residues. The CDR3 spells CASSPVAGGSRNEQYF. The DNA for the CDR3 is TGTGCCAGCAGTCCCGTAGCGGGAGGCTCAAGGAACGAGCAGTACTTC.

In its sample, this clonotype was seen many times. The chain combines TRBV5-1 with TRBJ1-1; D call uncertain. There are 13 residues in the CDR3. V dropped 0 bases and J dropped 5 bases, with 8 bases sitting between them. Germline CDR1 is SGHRS and CDR2 is YFSETQ. The CDR3 DNA reads TGCGCCAGCAGCTTGGAGTACCGGACTGAAGCTTTCTTT. This gives the protein CASSLEYRTEAFF.

This clonotype was observed at least ten times. The gene calls are TRBV7-9 and TRBJ2-7; no clear D. The CDR3 has 12 amino acids. V lost 2 bases to trimming and J lost 2 bases, with 4 bases between them. From germline, CDR1 is SEHNR and CDR2 FQNEAQ (reference sequence). The CDR3 loop is CASSLFPYEQYF. As DNA, the CDR3 is TGTGCCAGCAGCTTATTCCCCTACGAGCAGTACTTC. Based on the CDR3 plus reference TRBV7-9 and TRBJ2-7, the full variable domain is DTGVSQNPRHKITKRGQNVTFRCDPISEHNRLYWYRQTLGQGPEFLTYFQNEAQLEKSRLLSDRFSAERPKGSFSTLEIQRTEQGDSAMYLCASSLFPYEQYFGPGTRLTVT.

In this sample, this clonotype turned up a few times. This rearrangement joins TRBV3-1 to TRBJ2-3, with D tentatively TRBD2 (5 bases). Trimming cost V 0 bases and J 1 base, with 11 bases left between them. CDR3 length: 16 residues. Looked up from germline, CDR1 is LGHDT and CDR2 is YNNKEL (reference sequence). The CDR3: CASSQDLNGGTDTQYF. The CDR3 nucleotides are TGTGCCAGCAGCCAAGATCTGAACGGGGGCACAGATACGCAGTATTTT.

Written as DNA, the CDR3 is TGTGCCAGTAGTATACAGTCGGTCGGAGAAAAACTGTTTTTT. This encodes CASSIQSVGEKLFF. The chain recombines TRBV19 with TRBJ1-4, with D hard to call. The CDR3 runs to 14 residues. Trimming stripped 2 bases from V and 8 bases from J, with 12 bases between. The germline gives CDR1 LNHDA, CDR2 SQIVND (reference sequence).

Ten or more counts support this clonotype. This chain links TRBV28 with TRBJ2-5, with a possible D match to TRBD2 (5 bases). Trimming removed 3 bases at V and 5 bases at J, with 7 bases between. The germline V gene encodes CDR1 MDHEN and CDR2 SYDVKM. The CDR3 loop spans 12 amino acids. The DNA of the CDR3 is TGTGCCAGCAGTTTTGGCGGGGAGACCCAGTACTTC. Its translation is CASSFGGETQYF.

Worth noting for this clonotype: One base away lies a much larger clone, so this may be a sequencing read error. V is TRBV7-2 and J is TRBJ1-2; D is unclear. Per the germline V gene, CDR1 is SGHTA and CDR2 is FQGNSA. This CDR3 is 15 amino acids long. Trimming left V 4 bases short and J 0 bases short, with 12 bases between. The CDR3 protein is CASSSRQTSNYGYTF. The CDR3, as DNA: TGTGCCAGCAGCTCGCGGCAGACGTCTAACTATGGCTACACCTTC.

This clonotype appeared a single time. Germline is not matched at one junction end, which may reflect a read error. This chain uses TRBV9 with TRBJ1-1, with D perhaps matching TRBD1 (6 bases). The CDR3 length is 17 residues. The V gene's germline CDR1 is SGDLS and CDR2 YYNGEE. The CDR3 DNA sequence: TGTGCCGGCAGCGTAGTGAGGGAGGGGGGCCGGAACACTGAAGCTTTCTTT. It specifies CAGSVVREGGRNTEAFF.

This clonotype has a count of ten or more. The CDR3 protein is CASSFQTASNQPQHF. The CDR3 bases are TGTGCCAGCAGTTTCCAGACAGCTAGCAATCAGCCCCAGCATTTT. The chain links TRBV12-3 or TRBV12-4 to TRBJ1-5; D perhaps matches TRBD1 (5 bases). The CDR3 is 15 amino acids. V lost 3 bases and J lost 0, with 9 bases in between.

This clonotype was seen repeatedly, ten times or more. V is TRBV2 and J is TRBJ2-7; D is undetermined. V dropped 4 bases and J dropped 3 bases, with 16 bases sitting between them. The CDR3 has 15 residues. CDR1 and CDR2 (germline): SNHLY, FYNNEI. CDR3: CASSAPGSAYYEQYF. The CDR3 region has the DNA TGTGCCAGCAGTGCTCCCGGCTCGGCGTACTACGAGCAGTACTTC.

This clonotype was observed many times. The V call is TRBV7-9, the J call TRBJ2-2, with D unresolved. Germline CDR1 and CDR2: SEHNR and FQNEAQ (reference sequence). The CDR3 consists of 12 residues. The germline V and J ends were trimmed by 1 base and 6 bases, with 3 bases remaining between them. CDR3: CASSLVSGELFF. The CDR3 DNA reads TGTGCCAGCAGCTTAGTCTCCGGGGAGCTGTTTTTT. Based on the CDR3 plus reference TRBV7-9 and TRBJ2-2, the full variable domain is DTGVSQNPRHKITKRGQNVTFRCDPISEHNRLYWYRQTLGQGPEFLTYFQNEAQLEKSRLLSDRFSAERPKGSFSTLEIQRTEQGDSAMYLCASSLVSGELFFGEGSRLTVL.

Only a few counts were recorded for this clonotype. The chain carries TRBV20-1 and TRBJ2-3, with 10 bases aligning to TRBD2. There are 19 residues in the CDR3. V was clipped by 3 bases and J by 2 bases; unmatched bases: 17. Germline assignment: CDR1 DFQATT and CDR2 SNEGSKA (reference sequence). CDR3 sequence: CSARSGLAGVPSPTDTQYF. Written as DNA, the CDR3 is TGCAGTGCTAGGTCCGGGCTAGCGGGAGTACCATCCCCCACAGATACGCAGTATTTT.

This clonotype was detected only a few times. The chain recombines TRBV2 with TRBJ2-7; no reliable D call. The V end was cut by 1 base, the J end by 13 bases, with 14 bases between. This CDR3 has 12 amino acids. Germline V lookup: CDR1 SNHLY, CDR2 FYNNEI. The CDR3 reads CASSEGGFGIYF. In DNA, the CDR3 is TGTGCCAGCAGTGAAGGGGGATTTGGGATATACTTC.

The table lists this clonotype with many counts. The chain has TRBV6-1 and TRBJ1-1, with D possibly matching TRBD1 (5 bases). Trimming cost V 5 bases and J 1 base, with 14 bases left between them. The CDR3 is made up of 15 amino acids. The germline CDR1 and CDR2 sequences are MNHNS and SASEGT. The chain's CDR3 is CASSPGGRANTEAFF. The CDR3 bases are TGTGCCAGCAGTCCCGGGGGGAGGGCGAACACTGAAGCTTTCTTT.

In this sample, this clonotype turned up many times. The chain employs TRBV28 and TRBJ2-3, with D tentatively TRBD2 (5 bases). The V end was cut by 9 bases, the J end by 0 bases, with 19 bases between. The CDR3 consists of 16 residues. The germline V gene encodes CDR1 MDHEN and CDR2 SYDVKM. The CDR3 DNA reads as TGTGCCAGTCGCCGGGATCCCCCCCTTAGCACAGATACGCAGTATTTT. This gives the protein CASRRDPPLSTDTQYF.

Ten or more counts support this clonotype. The chain has TRBV28 and TRBJ1-1, with D perhaps matching TRBD1 (6 bases). The V and J ends lost 5 bases and 2 bases respectively, with 21 bases between them. This CDR3 region has 17 residues. Germline V gene lookup returns CDR1 MDHEN and CDR2 SYDVKM. CDR3 DNA sequence: TGTGCCAGCAGTCCAGCAACCGGGACAAAAGCAAACACTGAAGCTTTCTTT. As protein: CASSPATGTKANTEAFF. Together with reference TRBV28 and TRBJ1-1, the CDR3 gives the full variable domain: DVKVTQSSRYLVKRTGEKVFLECVQDMDHENMFWYRQDPGLGLRLIYFSYDVKMKEKGDIPEGYSVSREKKERFSLILESASTNQTSMYLCASSPATGTKANTEAFFGQGTRLTVV.

As for this clonotype: Mismatch with germline at one junction end may stem from a read error. The V and J genes are TRBV20-1 and TRBJ1-6; TRBD1 matches at 7 bases. The CDR3 covers 14 residues. CDR1 and CDR2 (germline): DFQATT, SNEGSKA (reference sequence). The CDR3 DNA reads as TGCGGTGCTAGAGTCGACAGGGCCAATTCACCCCTCCACTTT. Its protein is CGARVDRANSPLHF.

This clonotype was counted many times. The chain carries TRBV2 and TRBJ2-7; a possible D gene is TRBD1 (6 bases). The CDR3 has 12 amino acids. Trimming shortened V by 4 bases and J by 12 bases, and 16 bases separated the two germline ends. Germline V gene lookup returns CDR1 SNHLY and CDR2 FYNNEI. This chain's CDR3 is CASSGTEGTTYF. The CDR3 DNA reads as TGTGCCAGCAGTGGGACAGAAGGGACGACGTACTTC.

The V and J genes are TRBV19 and TRBJ2-1, with 8 positions matching TRBD2. The CDR3 is 13 residues long. CDR1 LNHDA and CDR2 SQIVND come from the germline V gene (reference sequence). V shed 7 bases, J shed 6 bases, and the junction held 5 bases outside the gene matches. The CDR3 DNA is TGTGCCAGTACCAGCGGGAGTACCAATGAGCAGTTCTTC. Translation gives CASTSGSTNEQFF.